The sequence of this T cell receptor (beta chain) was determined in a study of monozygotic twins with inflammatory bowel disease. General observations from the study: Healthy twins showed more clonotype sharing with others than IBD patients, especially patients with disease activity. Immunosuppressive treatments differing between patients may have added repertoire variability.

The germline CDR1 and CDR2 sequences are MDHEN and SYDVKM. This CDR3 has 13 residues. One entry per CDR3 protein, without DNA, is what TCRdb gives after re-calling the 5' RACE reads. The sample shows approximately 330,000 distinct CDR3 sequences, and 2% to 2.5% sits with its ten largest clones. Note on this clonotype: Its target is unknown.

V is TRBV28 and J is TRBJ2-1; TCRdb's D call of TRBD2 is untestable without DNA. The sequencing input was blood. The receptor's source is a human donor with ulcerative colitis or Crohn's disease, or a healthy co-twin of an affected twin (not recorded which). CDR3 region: CASSLALKGEQFF.